Shown below are 12 T cell receptor beta chains from a single sample sequenced in a study of cytomegalovirus exposure and HLA in healthy donors. Clones were read by immunoSEQ multiplex PCR, and TCRdb kept only the in-frame ones, dropping some. This sample has 250,000 to 350,000 clones, with 88% found just once. The sequenced material came from PBMCs. These receptors all come from a man aged 30 to 39 in good health and CMV-seronegative.

The chain is built from TRBV4-3 and TRBJ1-4; D unresolved. The germline CDR1 and CDR2 sequences are LGHNA and YSLEER. V was shortened by 0 bases and J by 0 bases, with 11 bases between the two germline ends. CDR3 length equals 17 residues. The DNA for the CDR3 is TGCGCCAGCAGCCAAGAACCCCCGGGGACAACTAATGAAAAACTGTTTTTT. Protein: CASSQEPPGTTNEKLFF.

In DNA form, the CDR3 reads TGTGCCAGCACCGGGGGTACCCAGCAGTACTTC. It specifies CASTGGTQQYF. The rearrangement uses TRBV30 and TRBJ2-7, with D perhaps TRBD2 (6 bases). The CDR3 length is 11 residues. V shed 8 bases and J shed 8 bases, with 16 bases lying between them. Germline V lookup: CDR1 GTSNPN, CDR2 SVGIG (reference sequence).

This rearrangement joins TRBV5-4 to TRBJ1-1; D uncertain. CDR3 length equals 13 residues. With 3 bases removed from V and 0 bases from J, the gap between germline ends came to 6 bases. Germline CDR1 reads SGHNT; CDR2 reads YYREEE (reference sequence). DNA of the CDR3: TGTGCCAGCAGCTATACACTGAACACTGAAGCTTTCTTT. Its protein is CASSYTLNTEAFF. Full variable domain (rest looked up from reference TRBV5-4 and TRBJ1-1): ETGVTQSPTHLIKTRGQQVTLRCSSQSGHNTVSWYQQALGQGPQFIFQYYREEENGRGNFPPRFSGLQFPNYSSELNVNALELDDSALYLCASSYTLNTEAFFGQGTRLTVV.

The V gene is TRBV6-5, the J gene TRBJ1-4; D ambiguous. Trimming left V 8 bases short and J 2 bases short, with 15 bases between. This CDR3 comprises 15 residues. Germline V gene data show CDR1 as MNHEY and CDR2 as SVGAGI. The CDR3 loop is CASLPHRSTNEKLFF. The CDR3, as DNA: TGTGCCAGCCTTCCCCACCGGAGTACTAATGAAAAACTGTTTTTT.

Only one count was recorded for this clone. V is TRBV15 and J is TRBJ1-5, with 7 bases matching TRBD1. Germline-derived CDR1 and CDR2 are LNHNV and YYDKDF (reference sequence). The length of the CDR3 is 16 residues. J lost 2 bases, V lost 0 bases, and 4 bases had no gene match. The CDR3 sequence: CATSREHTGGNQPQHF. The DNA for the CDR3 is TGTGCCACCAGCAGAGAACACACAGGGGGCAATCAGCCCCAGCATTTT.

The chain employs TRBV4-3 and TRBJ1-6; 7 bases agree with TRBD1. Germline CDR1 and CDR2: LGHNA and YSLEER. CDR3 length: 15 residues. The V segment lost 1 base and the J segment 7 bases; nucleotides outside the gene matches: 4. CDR3 residues: CASSQGQGVNSPLHF. Written as DNA, the CDR3 is TGCGCCAGCAGCCAAGGGCAGGGGGTGAATTCACCCCTCCACTTT.

This clone was counted once. The rearrangement links TRBV5-1 to TRBJ2-7; possibly TRBD1 for D (5 bases). Germline lookup yields CDR1 SGHRS and CDR2 YFSETQ. Trimming took 4 bases from V and 3 from J, leaving 17 bases between them. The CDR3 loop spans 15 amino acids. CDR3 coding DNA: TGCGCCAGCAGCCTTCTGGTCGGACAAGACTACGAGCAGTACTTC. Translating it yields CASSLLVGQDYEQYF.

Here the CDR3 DNA reads TGTGCCAGCAGTTACGGGACAGGGACGATCACTGAAGCTTTCTTT. Its protein product is CASSYGTGTITEAFF. The chain has TRBV6-5 and TRBJ1-1; 9 nucleotides line up with TRBD1. The CDR3 spans 15 residues. The junction had 5 bases not matched to a gene; V was cut back by 2 bases and J by 4 bases. Germline lookup yields CDR1 MNHEY and CDR2 SVGAGI.

V gene TRBV9 combines with J gene TRBJ1-4; 9 nucleotides match TRBD1. The germline CDR1 and CDR2 sequences are SGDLS and YYNGEE. The ends lost 3 bases at V and 7 bases at J; junction bases unmatched: 4. The CDR3 loop spans 14 amino acids. The CDR3 nucleotides read TGTGCCAGCAGCGGACAGGGGGTGGGTGAAAAACTGTTTTTT. This codes for CASSGQGVGEKLFF.

The chain employs TRBV11-2 and TRBJ2-1, with 7 bases lining up with TRBD2. CDR3 length: 15 residues. The junction had 6 bases not matched to a gene; V was cut back by 1 base and J by 6 bases. Germline V gives CDR1 SGHAT, CDR2 FQNNGV. This chain's CDR3 is CASSLGQGGANEQFF. CDR3 nucleotides: TGTGCCAGCAGCTTAGGGCAGGGAGGGGCCAATGAGCAGTTCTTC.

V is TRBV18 and J is TRBJ1-1, with a possible D match to TRBD1 (6 bases). The CDR3 has 15 residues. Germline-derived CDR1 and CDR2 are KGHSH and LQKENI. V was cut by 6 bases and J by 1 base, with 15 bases left in between. CDR3 residues: CASSLAGTWNTEAFF. The CDR3 region has the DNA TGTGCCAGCTCTCTTGCCGGGACATGGAACACTGAAGCTTTCTTT.

CDR3 nucleotides: TGTGCCTGGACCGGGACACCCGGGACCACTGAAGCTTTCTTT. The encoded protein is CAWTGTPGTTEAFF. This chain connects TRBV30 to TRBJ1-1; D is perhaps TRBD1 (6 bases). CDR1 and CDR2 (germline): GTSNPN, SVGIG (reference sequence). V was clipped by 4 bases and J by 4 bases, with 16 bases between them. The CDR3 contains 14 residues.